The 20 T cell receptor beta chains given below trace back to one sample, sequenced in a study of cytomegalovirus exposure and HLA in healthy donors (TCRdb year 2017). Library generation was performed with the immunoSEQ multiplex PCR assay. For the multiplex PCR, a mixture combining 60 forward primers for TCR Vbeta segments and 13 reverse primers for TCR Jbeta segments was used. Here the immuneACCESS table is served through TCRdb, limited to in-frame sequences with V and J called. Missing clones are a known gap in these copies; in checked studies unresolved V genes cover under half, and the rest lacks a known reason. For this sample the table gives approximately 120,000 clones, of which around 80% were detected only once. The ten largest account for around 1% of the sample. Sequenced: PBMCs. The source of these receptors is a woman aged 25 to 39 in good health and CMV-seronegative.

The V call is TRBV5-1, the J call TRBJ1-4; D is uncertain. The CDR3 extends over 11 amino acids. Trimming took 2 bases from V and 8 from J, leaving 4 bases between them. Germline assignment: CDR1 SGHRS and CDR2 YFSETQ. This CDR3 is CASSFGEKLFF. The CDR3 nucleotides are TGCGCCAGCAGCTTTGGCGAAAAACTGTTTTTT.

The gene calls are TRBV18 and TRBJ1-1, with 7 bases aligning to TRBD1. After removal of 4 bases from V and 0 bases from J, the junction contained 11 bases not matched to a gene. CDR1 and CDR2 from the germline V gene are KGHSH and LQKENI. CDR3 length equals 17 residues. CDR3 in amino acids: CASSLYSGGGLNTEAFF. The CDR3 DNA reads as TGTGCCAGCTCACTATACTCAGGGGGAGGCTTGAACACTGAAGCTTTCTTT.

The V gene is TRBV30, the J gene TRBJ1-4, with a tentative D call TRBD1 (6 bases). Per the germline V gene, CDR1 is GTSNPN and CDR2 is SVGIG (reference sequence). This CDR3 has 17 amino acids. The ends were cut back, 1 base at V and 5 bases at J, with 20 bases in the middle. The CDR3 DNA reads TGTGCCTGGAGTGGAGTTTTAACAGGGAAAGTGAATGAAAAACTGTTTTTT. This sequence encodes CAWSGVLTGKVNEKLFF.

The V gene is TRBV5-1, the J gene TRBJ2-5; 12 bases are shared with TRBD2. CDR3 length: 14 residues. V shed 9 bases and J 5 bases; nucleotides not matched to a gene: 8. CDR1 and CDR2 from the germline V gene are SGHRS and YFSETQ. In nucleotides, the CDR3 is TGCGCCACCTCTAGCGGGGGGGCCGTCGAGACCCAGTACTTC. It codes for CATSSGGAVETQYF.

The chain links TRBV2 to TRBJ2-7, with no clear D. V was clipped by 4 bases and J by 0 bases, with 13 bases between them. The CDR3 is 15 amino acids. In germline, CDR1 is SNHLY, CDR2 FYNNEI. The CDR3 DNA reads as TGTGCCAGCAGTGGAGATCCTCCCACCTCCTACGAGCAGTACTTC. Protein sequence: CASSGDPPTSYEQYF.

The chain carries TRBV9 and TRBJ1-2; D is perhaps TRBD1 (6 bases). V gave up 0 bases and J gave up 7 bases, with 10 bases separating them. From germline, CDR1 is SGDLS and CDR2 YYNGEE. The CDR3 spans 13 residues. This CDR3 reads CASSVGTRGGYTF. In DNA, the CDR3 is TGTGCCAGCAGCGTAGGCACCAGGGGTGGCTACACCTTC.

This chain links TRBV5-1 with TRBJ1-2, with no clear D. Germline V CDR1 and CDR2: SGHRS, YFSETQ. There are 11 residues in the CDR3. V was trimmed by 0 bases and J by 13 bases, leaving 10 bases between them. The CDR3 coding sequence is TGCGCCAGCAGCTTGGGGTGGGAGCGCACCTTC. Residues: CASSLGWERTF.

This CDR3 is CASSPGAYQPQHF. The DNA of the CDR3 is TGTGCCAGCTCACCGGGGGCTTATCAGCCCCAGCATTTT. The rearrangement links TRBV18 to TRBJ1-5; tentatively, D is TRBD1 (6 bases). Germline-derived CDR1 and CDR2 are KGHSH and LQKENI. V was trimmed by 3 bases and J by 5 bases, leaving 8 bases between them. This CDR3 has 13 residues.

The gene calls are TRBV7-2 and TRBJ2-7; TRBD1 aligns across 9 bases. With 6 bases clipped from V and 2 bases from J, the junction kept 8 bases outside the gene matches. The CDR3 loop spans 15 amino acids. From germline, CDR1 is SGHTA and CDR2 FQGNSA. The CDR3 here is CASRPPGQGTYEQYF. CDR3 nucleotide sequence: TGTGCCAGCAGACCCCCGGGACAGGGAACCTACGAGCAGTACTTC. Complete variable domain (other parts from reference TRBV7-2 and TRBJ2-7): GAGVSQSPSNKVTEKGKDVELRCDPISGHTALYWYRQSLGQGLEFLIYFQGNSAPDKSGLPSDRFSAERTGGSVSTLTIQRTQQEDSAVYLCASRPPGQGTYEQYFGPGTRLTVT.

The rearrangement uses TRBV28 and TRBJ2-1, with D possibly being TRBD1 (5 bases). The V and J ends lost 6 bases and 5 bases respectively, with 26 bases between them. Germline V gives CDR1 MDHEN, CDR2 SYDVKM. This CDR3 contains 18 residues. The CDR3 reads CASRFRDRPSKYDNEQFF. The CDR3 DNA reads TGTGCCAGCAGGTTCCGAGACAGACCGAGTAAGTACGACAATGAGCAGTTCTTC.

The sample holds a few counts of this clone. The chain joins TRBV5-3 to TRBJ2-7, with D maybe TRBD2 (5 bases). TRBV5-3 is placed among ORFs of uncertain function. The CDR3 contains 13 residues. With 6 bases removed from V and 5 bases from J, the gap between germline ends came to 15 bases. The CDR3 spells CARTRSRGHEQYF. CDR3 nucleotide sequence: TGTGCCAGAACGAGATCCCGAGGGCACGAGCAGTACTTC.

The table lists this clone with a few counts. The genes are TRBV15 and TRBJ2-5; 10 nucleotides match TRBD1. Germline CDR1 reads LNHNV; CDR2 reads YYDKDF (reference sequence). After removal of 8 bases from V and 3 bases from J, the junction contained 6 bases not matched to a gene. This CDR3 spans 14 amino acids. The CDR3 coding sequence is TGTGCCACCCGGTCCGGGACAGGGGAAGAGACCCAGTACTTC. Encoded protein: CATRSGTGEETQYF.

The rearrangement joins TRBV11-3 to TRBJ2-7; 9 bases are shared with TRBD2. The CDR3 is 15 residues long. The junction had 7 bases not matched to a gene; V was cut back by 5 bases and J by 2 bases. Germline CDR1 reads SGHNT; CDR2 reads YENEEA. CDR3 coding DNA: TGTGCCAGCAGCCAAATAGCGGGAGTGACCTACGAGCAGTACTTC. This gives the protein CASSQIAGVTYEQYF.

The rearrangement links TRBV28 to TRBJ2-7; tentative D call: TRBD1 (5 bases). This CDR3 has 14 residues. Germline CDR1 reads MDHEN; CDR2 reads SYDVKM. V lost 4 bases and J 3 bases, leaving 13 bases between the germline ends. The CDR3, as DNA: TGTGCCAGCAGTTCATTAACAGGATTCTACGAGCAGTACTTC. It encodes CASSSLTGFYEQYF. The variable domain in full, completed from reference TRBV28 and TRBJ2-7, reads DVKVTQSSRYLVKRTGEKVFLECVQDMDHENMFWYRQDPGLGLRLIYFSYDVKMKEKGDIPEGYSVSREKKERFSLILESASTNQTSMYLCASSSLTGFYEQYFGPGTRLTVT.

This clone was found a few times. This rearrangement joins TRBV18 to TRBJ1-1, with 12 bases identical to TRBD1. The CDR3 is 15 amino acids. The V gene's germline CDR1 is KGHSH and CDR2 LQKENI. With V trimmed by 2 bases and J by 4 bases, 2 bases remained unmatched. As DNA, the CDR3 is TGTGCCAGCTCACCAGGGACAGGGGGCATCACTGAAGCTTTCTTT. It specifies CASSPGTGGITEAFF.

The chain employs TRBV29-1 and TRBJ1-1; possibly TRBD1 for D (6 bases). In germline, CDR1 is SQVTM, CDR2 ANQGSEA. The CDR3 totals 14 residues. V lost 4 bases and J 4 bases, leaving 16 bases between the germline ends. The CDR3 sequence is CSVVTGIQSTEAFF. The CDR3 bases are TGCAGCGTTGTAACAGGGATTCAAAGCACTGAAGCTTTCTTT.

A note on this clone: The final CDR3 position lacks the conserved phenylalanine or tryptophan, pointing to a likely read error. This chain joins TRBV6-6 and TRBJ1-1, with D perhaps matching TRBD1 (5 bases). The CDR3 has 15 amino acids. The V end lost 6 bases, the J end lost 2 bases, and 16 bases lay between the germline ends. CDR1 MNHNY and CDR2 SVGAGI come from the germline V gene (reference sequence). In DNA form, the CDR3 reads TGTGCCAGCAGCTCCCTACGGGGGATTAACACTGAAGCTTTCTCT. Protein: CASSSLRGINTEAFS.

The chain uses TRBV6-5 and TRBJ1-5; D is unclear. The germline V gene has CDR1 MNHEY and CDR2 SVGAGI. The CDR3 has 15 amino acids. The V end lost 2 bases, the J end lost 2 bases, and 10 bases lay between the germline ends. The CDR3 DNA reads as TGTGCCAGCAGTTACCAAGGTGGGCGCAATCAGCCCCAGCATTTT. This gives the protein CASSYQGGRNQPQHF.

The rearrangement links TRBV19 to TRBJ2-7; 12 bases are shared with TRBD1. J lost 5 bases, V lost 5 bases, and 7 bases had no gene match. Per the germline V gene, CDR1 is LNHDA and CDR2 is SQIVND (reference sequence). The CDR3 runs 15 residues. Here the CDR3 reads CASSQGGTGGDEQYF. CDR3 nucleotides: TGTGCCAGTAGTCAAGGCGGGACAGGGGGCGACGAGCAGTACTTC.

V gene TRBV9 combines with J gene TRBJ1-1; D is unresolved. The CDR3 extends over 13 amino acids. CDR1 is SGDLS, CDR2 YYNGEE, per germline. Trimming left V 0 bases short and J 1 base short, with 4 bases between. The CDR3 here is CASSVARNTEAFF. CDR3 nucleotide sequence: TGTGCCAGCAGCGTAGCCAGGAACACTGAAGCTTTCTTT.